This TCR beta chain emerged from a study of patients and donors after allogeneic stem cell transplantation. CDR3 size: 12 residues. Trimming pared 7 bases from V and 1 base from J, leaving 10 bases between. Germline V gene sequence: CDR1 SQVTM, CDR2 ANQGSEA. One entry per CDR3 protein results from TCRdb running MiXCR on the RT-PCR reads. This sample has roughly 880,000 distinct CDR3 sequences, with over 15% found just once. This clonotype originated in a human donor who was either an allogeneic HSCT recipient or a stem cell or donor lymphocyte infusion donor (not recorded which). It is not recorded whose cells these are; they may come from a transplant donor. What was sequenced was blood, either unsorted or a sorted T cell fraction (not recorded which). This chain connects TRBV29-1 to TRBJ2-5; perhaps TRBD1 as D (6 bases). The CDR3 DNA reads as TGCAGCGGATCACAGGGCCAAGAGACCCAGTACTTC. Its protein is CSGSQGQETQYF.